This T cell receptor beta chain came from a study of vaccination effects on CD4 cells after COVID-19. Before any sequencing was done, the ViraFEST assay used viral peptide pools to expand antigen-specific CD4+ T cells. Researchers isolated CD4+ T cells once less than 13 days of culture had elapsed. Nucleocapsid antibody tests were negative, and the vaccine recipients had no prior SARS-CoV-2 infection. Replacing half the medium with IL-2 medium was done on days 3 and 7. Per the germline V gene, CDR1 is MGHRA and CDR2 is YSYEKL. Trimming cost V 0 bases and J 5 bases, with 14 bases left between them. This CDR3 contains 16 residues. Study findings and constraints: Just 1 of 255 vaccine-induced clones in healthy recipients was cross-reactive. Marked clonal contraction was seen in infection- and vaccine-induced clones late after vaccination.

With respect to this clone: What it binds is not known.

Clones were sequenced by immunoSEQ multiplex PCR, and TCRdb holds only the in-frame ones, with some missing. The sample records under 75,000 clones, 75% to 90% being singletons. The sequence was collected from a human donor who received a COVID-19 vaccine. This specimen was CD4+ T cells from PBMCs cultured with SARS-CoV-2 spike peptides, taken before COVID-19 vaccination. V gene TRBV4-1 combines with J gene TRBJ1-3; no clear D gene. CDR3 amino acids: CASSQESHRERNTIYF. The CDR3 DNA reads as TGCGCCAGCAGCCAAGAATCTCACAGAGAAAGAAACACCATATATTTT.